This is a list of T cell receptor beta chains from one sample in a study of breast tumors, draining lymph nodes, adjacent tissues. TCRdb independently ran MiXCR on the multiplex PCR reads; one entry per CDR3 protein. The repertoire holds roughly 130,000 distinct CDR3 sequences, just under 20% seen once, with under 4.5% in the top ten. Sequencing was performed on axillary lymph node tissue. Receptors were obtained from a female donor with breast cancer. Some clones in this sample may be carry-over from other donors' samples. Both conserved end residues are part of each CDR3. Fields, in order: J gene, V gene, CDR3 length, D gene, clone size, CDR3 protein, CDR3 DNA. A D gene is named only where the DNA matches it firmly. A clone size is listed for some rows: how often the clone was seen (once, few, many), or a class if it is expanded.

j_gene: TRBJ2-1
v_gene: TRBV27
len: 16
d_gene: TRBD2
abundance: few
CDR3aa: CASTVSGTSGFYEQFF
CDR3nt: TGTGCCAGCACCGTATCCGGGACTAGCGGATTCTATGAGCAGTTCTTC

j_gene: TRBJ2-7
v_gene: TRBV10-2
len: 14
d_gene: TRBD2
abundance: many
CDR3aa: CASRGTSGSHEQYF
CDR3nt: TGCGCCAGCAGGGGGACTAGCGGGAGTCACGAGCAGTACTTC

j_gene: TRBJ2-5
v_gene: TRBV29-1
len: 13
d_gene: -
abundance: many
CDR3aa: CSVLMLIQETQYF
CDR3nt: TGCAGCGTTCTCATGCTGATACAAGAGACCCAGTACTTC

j_gene: TRBJ2-5
v_gene: TRBV7-2
len: 13
d_gene: TRBD2
abundance: -
CDR3aa: CAGSQTGGETQYF
CDR3nt: TGTGCCGGCAGCCAAACGGGGGGGGAGACCCAGTACTTC

j_gene: TRBJ2-5
v_gene: TRBV9
len: 16
d_gene: TRBD1
abundance: many
CDR3aa: CASSPLGTGGSETQYF
CDR3nt: TGTGCCAGCAGCCCACTCGGGACAGGGGGTTCGGAGACCCAGTACTTC

j_gene: TRBJ2-7
v_gene: TRBV7-3
len: 15
d_gene: -
abundance: many
CDR3aa: CASSLGPGSLNEQYF
CDR3nt: TGTGCCAGCAGCTTAGGTCCCGGGAGTCTTAACGAGCAGTACTTC

j_gene: TRBJ1-5
v_gene: TRBV7-9
len: 13
d_gene: -
abundance: many
CDR3aa: CASSLGRGQPQHF
CDR3nt: TGTGCCAGCAGCTTAGGTCGAGGTCAGCCCCAGCATTTT

j_gene: TRBJ2-3
v_gene: TRBV20-1
len: 13
d_gene: TRBD1
abundance: -
CDR3aa: CSALTGELDTQYF
CDR3nt: TGCAGTGCCCTGACAGGGGAGTTAGATACGCAGTATTTT

j_gene: TRBJ1-5
v_gene: TRBV9
len: 16
d_gene: TRBD1
abundance: many
CDR3aa: CASSLNGQGGDQPQHF
CDR3nt: TGTGCCAGCAGCCTTAACGGACAGGGGGGGGATCAGCCCCAGCATTTT

j_gene: TRBJ2-3
v_gene: TRBV7-2
len: 16
d_gene: -
abundance: -
CDR3aa: CASSLGGGRAADTQYF
CDR3nt: TGTGCCAGCAGCTTAGGAGGGGGGAGGGCAGCAGATACGCAGTATTTT

j_gene: TRBJ2-1
v_gene: TRBV7-2
len: 13
d_gene: -
abundance: many
CDR3aa: CASSLRSSNEQFF
CDR3nt: TGTGCCAGCAGCTTAAGGTCCTCCAATGAGCAGTTCTTC

j_gene: TRBJ2-5
v_gene: TRBV20-1
len: 15
d_gene: -
abundance: -
CDR3aa: CSARGGGLDQGTQYF
CDR3nt: TGCAGTGCCAGGGGGGGGGGGTTAGATCAAGGGACCCAGTACTTC

j_gene: TRBJ2-3
v_gene: TRBV7-9
len: 14
d_gene: -
abundance: many
CDR3aa: CASSLEWGTDTQYF
CDR3nt: TGTGCCAGCAGCTTAGAATGGGGCACAGATACGCAGTATTTT

j_gene: TRBJ2-7
v_gene: TRBV27
len: 17
d_gene: -
abundance: few
CDR3aa: CASSSQTGNYGSYEQYF
CDR3nt: TGTGCCAGCAGTTCACAAACAGGGAATTATGGCTCCTACGAGCAGTACTTC

j_gene: TRBJ2-3
v_gene: TRBV29-1
len: 15
d_gene: -
abundance: many
CDR3aa: CSVDGEGAGTDTQYF
CDR3nt: TGCAGCGTTGATGGAGAGGGAGCCGGCACAGATACGCAGTATTTT

j_gene: TRBJ2-2
v_gene: TRBV5-1
len: 16
d_gene: TRBD1
abundance: many
CDR3aa: CASSSPGQGVAGELFF
CDR3nt: TGCGCCAGCAGCTCACCGGGACAGGGGGTAGCCGGGGAGCTGTTTTTT

j_gene: TRBJ1-6
v_gene: TRBV7-6
len: 14
d_gene: TRBD1
abundance: many
CDR3aa: CASSFGRGDSPLHF
CDR3nt: TGTGCCAGCAGCTTTGGCAGGGGGGACTCACCCCTCCACTTT

j_gene: TRBJ1-1
v_gene: TRBV20-1
len: 15
d_gene: TRBD1
abundance: few
CDR3aa: CSARDRTGGYTEAFF
CDR3nt: TGCAGTGCTAGAGATAGGACAGGGGGCTACACTGAAGCTTTCTTT

j_gene: TRBJ2-1
v_gene: TRBV24-1
len: 14
d_gene: -
abundance: many
CDR3aa: CATSGEQTYNEQFF
CDR3nt: TGTGCCACCAGTGGGGAGCAGACATACAATGAGCAGTTCTTC

j_gene: TRBJ1-2
v_gene: TRBV2
len: 12
d_gene: -
abundance: many
CDR3aa: CASSEGSYGYTF
CDR3nt: TGTGCCAGCAGTGAAGGGTCCTATGGCTACACCTTC

j_gene: TRBJ2-3
v_gene: TRBV5-1
len: 15
d_gene: -
abundance: -
CDR3aa: CASNLLGESTDTQYF
CDR3nt: TGCGCCAGCAACCTGTTAGGGGAGTCCACAGATACGCAGTATTTT

j_gene: TRBJ2-3
v_gene: TRBV9
len: 14
d_gene: -
abundance: few
CDR3aa: CASSVKGGTDTQYF
CDR3nt: TGTGCCAGCAGCGTAAAGGGCGGCACAGATACGCAGTATTTT

j_gene: TRBJ1-5
v_gene: TRBV19
len: 14
d_gene: -
abundance: few
CDR3aa: CASFDPGAGQPQHF
CDR3nt: TGTGCCAGTTTTGATCCAGGGGCGGGTCAGCCCCAGCATTTT

j_gene: TRBJ2-7
v_gene: TRBV7-8
len: 15
d_gene: TRBD2
abundance: many
CDR3aa: CASSFRLAGGHEQYF
CDR3nt: TGTGCCAGCAGTTTCAGACTAGCGGGAGGCCACGAGCAGTACTTC

j_gene: TRBJ1-2
v_gene: TRBV6-5
len: 13
d_gene: -
abundance: many
CDR3aa: CASSYSREYGYTF
CDR3nt: TGTGCCAGCAGTTACTCGAGGGAATATGGCTACACCTTC

j_gene: TRBJ2-5
v_gene: TRBV6-5
len: 16
d_gene: TRBD1
abundance: many
CDR3aa: CASSQPGQGTLKTQYF
CDR3nt: TGTGCCAGCAGTCAACCGGGACAGGGGACCTTAAAGACCCAGTACTTC

j_gene: TRBJ1-2
v_gene: TRBV12-3/TRBV12-4
len: 13
d_gene: -
abundance: many
CDR3aa: CASTLQGLYGYTF
CDR3nt: TGTGCCAGCACTCTGCAGGGCCTATATGGCTACACCTTC

j_gene: TRBJ2-6
v_gene: TRBV19
len: 11
d_gene: -
abundance: few
CDR3aa: CASSGANVLTF
CDR3nt: TGTGCCAGTAGCGGGGCCAACGTCCTGACTTTC

j_gene: TRBJ2-3
v_gene: TRBV6-6
len: 14
d_gene: TRBD2
abundance: many
CDR3aa: CASGGTSFTDTQYF
CDR3nt: TGTGCCAGCGGGGGGACTAGCTTCACAGATACGCAGTATTTT

j_gene: TRBJ2-3
v_gene: TRBV24-1
len: 15
d_gene: -
abundance: many
CDR3aa: CATSDTAAHADTQYF
CDR3nt: TGTGCCACCAGTGATACCGCGGCCCACGCAGATACGCAGTATTTT

j_gene: TRBJ2-1
v_gene: TRBV20-1
len: 14
d_gene: -
abundance: many
CDR3aa: CSARALTAYNEQFF
CDR3nt: TGCAGTGCTAGAGCTCTCACAGCCTACAATGAGCAGTTCTTC